The clone carrying this T cell receptor (beta chain) appeared many times. The sample is drawn from a study of T cells in Graves' hyperthyroidism and ophthalmopathy. Orbital computed tomography, thyroid ultrasound, serum thyroxine and TRAb, and clinical symptoms together informed the diagnoses. Template material for amplifying TCR beta CDR3 regions consisted of RNA transcripts. The HTBI set primed first-round TCR CDR3 RT-PCR. TCRdb reprocessed the multiplex PCR reads via MiXCR and lists one record per CDR3 protein. The sample lists roughly 650,000 distinct CDR3 sequences, approximately 16% occurring once. Unmatched junction bases numbered 9, after V lost 3 bases and J lost 0 bases. CDR1 SGHRS and CDR2 YFSETQ come from the germline V gene. The CDR3 covers 17 residues.

Sample: blood. The receptor was isolated from a woman aged 40 to 50 with Graves' ophthalmopathy. This chain uses TRBV5-1 with TRBJ2-1, with 7 bases identical to TRBD2. CDR3 region: CASSSREAASSYNEQFF. CDR3 nucleotide sequence: TGCGCCAGCAGCTCCCGGGAGGCCGCGAGCTCCTACAATGAGCAGTTCTTC. The full variable domain, in which reference TRBV5-1 and TRBJ2-1 provide the parts outside the CDR3, is KAGVTQTPRYLIKTRGQQVTLSCSPISGHRSVSWYQQTPGQGLQFLFEYFSETQRNKGNFPGRFSGRQFSNSRSEMNVSTLELGDSALYLCASSSREAASSYNEQFFGPGTRLTVL.